The 5 T cell receptor beta chains reported below all come from one sample, sequenced in a study of regulatory T cells in long-lasting Graves disease (dated by TCRdb to about 2021). The library was produced with multiplex PCR. Sequenced on an Illumina HiSeq 4000. TCR beta libraries were built with iRepertoire HTBI primers and Arm-PCR amplification of CDR3 regions. TCRdb reworked the public reads: Q25 trimming with fastp, MiXCR clone assembly, productive beta chains retained. Each CDR3 protein gets just one entry, which takes the most common genes and DNA from the rows behind it. Here the sample has 300,000 to 400,000 distinct CDR3 sequences; 16% occur a single time. The ten top clones hold roughly 30% of the sample. The sample's time point label is to be understood as: newly diagnosed GD, antithyroid drugs for less than 3 months. RNA was extracted from PBMCs in TRIzol for both TCR sequencing and RNA sequencing.

The same specimen was also included in a second study, on T cells in Graves' hyperthyroidism and ophthalmopathy.

Sample: peripheral blood mononuclear cells (PBMCs), taken at new diagnosis, from a patient treated with antithyroid drugs. Every receptor here comes from a man in his forties with Graves disease. Donor details come from another sample of the same person, matched by shared clones.

This clonotype has a count of ten or more. V and J are TRBV18 and TRBJ2-7; TRBD1 agrees at 9 bases. This CDR3 region has 13 residues. The V and J ends lost 6 bases and 5 bases, in that order; junction bases with no gene match: 5. The germline CDR1 and CDR2 sequences are KGHSH and LQKENI. CDR3 sequence (DNA): TGTGCCAGCTCGGGACAGGGTACCGACGAGCAGTACTTC. Amino acid sequence: CASSGQGTDEQYF.

This clonotype was seen repeatedly, ten times or more. This rearrangement joins TRBV2 to TRBJ2-5; TRBD2 is a possible D gene (7 bases). CDR3 size: 17 residues. The V gene lost 0 bases and the J gene lost 2 bases, with 16 bases spanning the gap. Germline V gene data show CDR1 as SNHLY and CDR2 as FYNNEI. DNA of the CDR3: TGTGCCAGCAGTGAAGCGCTGGGGGGGGGGCCACAAGAGACCCAGTACTTC. This translates into CASSEALGGGPQETQYF.

J is TRBJ1-5 and V is TRBV12-5; possible D gene TRBD1, 5 bases. Germline lookup yields CDR1 LGHNT and CDR2 FRNRAP. This CDR3 is 14 amino acids long. Trimming shortened V by 6 bases and J by 2 bases, and 11 bases separated the two germline ends. The CDR3 protein is CASGEGAGNQPQHF. The CDR3 DNA reads as TGTGCTAGTGGGGAAGGGGCAGGCAATCAGCCCCAGCATTTT. Using reference TRBV12-5 and TRBJ1-5 for the parts outside the CDR3, the full variable domain is DARVTQTPRHKVTEMGQEVTMRCQPILGHNTVFWYRQTMMQGLELLAYFRNRAPLDDSGMPKDRFSAEMPDATLATLKIQPSEPRDSAVYFCASGEGAGNQPQHFGDGTRLSIL.

The J gene is TRBJ2-3, the V gene TRBV27, with unresolved D. V was trimmed by 3 bases and J by 0 bases, leaving 19 bases between them. Germline CDR1 is MNHEY and CDR2 is SMNVEV (reference sequence). The CDR3 totals 18 residues. CDR3 DNA sequence: TGTGCCAGCAGTTTTCGCACGGGCCTAATAAGTAGCACAGATACGCAGTATTTT. Protein product: CASSFRTGLISSTDTQYF.

The chain combines TRBV4-3 with TRBJ2-3, with D possibly being TRBD2 (6 bases). The germline CDR1 and CDR2 sequences are LGHNA and YSLEER. The CDR3 has 17 amino acids. V lost 0 bases, J lost 0 bases, and 13 bases lay in between. The CDR3 sequence: CASSQDPGRGSTDTQYF. The CDR3 DNA reads TGCGCCAGCAGCCAAGATCCCGGGCGGGGTAGCACAGATACGCAGTATTTT.